These T cell receptor beta chains were read from a single sample in a study of blood T cells in healthy people across ages. TCRdb passed the 5' RACE reads through MiXCR, listing each CDR3 protein once. The sample has 800,000 to 900,000 distinct CDR3 sequences; around two thirds are singletons. Sequencing used blood. These receptors were collected from a man younger than 40 in good health. CDR3s include the opening cysteine and the closing phenylalanine or tryptophan. The D gene is left open where the match is weak. Clone size appears in some rows only: once, few, many, or a class for an expanded clone.

cdr3_nt: TGTGCCTGGGAAGAAGCTAACTATGGCTACACCTTC
cdr3_aa: CAWEEANYGYTF
d_call: -
j_call: TRBJ1-2
clone_size: -
v_call: TRBV30

cdr3_nt: TGTGCCAGCAGTTACGCCCAGGGATTCGCCTACGAGCAGTACTTC
cdr3_aa: CASSYAQGFAYEQYF
d_call: -
j_call: TRBJ2-7
clone_size: -
v_call: TRBV6-2/TRBV6-3

cdr3_nt: TGTGCCAGCAGCCAAGCCTGGGACAGCCCCTACGAGCAGTACTTC
cdr3_aa: CASSQAWDSPYEQYF
d_call: TRBD1
j_call: TRBJ2-7
clone_size: few
v_call: TRBV4-2

cdr3_nt: TGTGCCAGCAGGGAGCCTTTACAGGGTACGAAGCAGTACTTC
cdr3_aa: CASREPLQGTKQYF
d_call: -
j_call: TRBJ2-7
clone_size: once
v_call: TRBV2

cdr3_nt: TGCGCCAGCCAACAGGGGGCCTCCTACAATGAGCAGTTCTTC
cdr3_aa: CASQQGASYNEQFF
d_call: TRBD1
j_call: TRBJ2-1
clone_size: -
v_call: TRBV5-1

cdr3_nt: TGCGCCAGCAGCTACAGTTCCCGACAAGAAGCTTTCTTT
cdr3_aa: CASSYSSRQEAFF
d_call: -
j_call: TRBJ1-1
clone_size: -
v_call: TRBV5-1

cdr3_nt: TGTGCCAGCTCACCATGGGGGGGTTCCCAGCCCCAGCATTTT
cdr3_aa: CASSPWGGSQPQHF
d_call: -
j_call: TRBJ1-5
clone_size: -
v_call: TRBV18

cdr3_nt: TGTGCCAGCAGTTCCCCCTGGACTAGCGGTGAGACCCAGTACTTC
cdr3_aa: CASSSPWTSGETQYF
d_call: TRBD2
j_call: TRBJ2-5
clone_size: -
v_call: TRBV25-1

cdr3_nt: TGTGCCAGCAGCTTGGGGTCGGGGGAGATAGGGAAAGAGACCCAGTACTTC
cdr3_aa: CASSLGSGEIGKETQYF
d_call: -
j_call: TRBJ2-5
clone_size: -
v_call: TRBV7-2

cdr3_nt: TGTGCCAGCAGTGTCGGGACTAGCGGGGGGGGAAGGGAGACCCAGTACTTC
cdr3_aa: CASSVGTSGGGRETQYF
d_call: TRBD2
j_call: TRBJ2-5
clone_size: -
v_call: TRBV6-1

cdr3_nt: TGTGCCAGCACTAAGGACAGGGAGTCCCAAGAGACCCAGTACTTC
cdr3_aa: CASTKDRESQETQYF
d_call: TRBD1
j_call: TRBJ2-5
clone_size: -
v_call: TRBV2

cdr3_nt: TGCAGTGCGGACGGGATCCACAATGAGCAGTTCTTC
cdr3_aa: CSADGIHNEQFF
d_call: -
j_call: TRBJ2-1
clone_size: few
v_call: TRBV20-1

cdr3_nt: TGTGCCAGCAGAAGGACAGGGGGCTTAAATCAGCCCCAGCATTTT
cdr3_aa: CASRRTGGLNQPQHF
d_call: TRBD1
j_call: TRBJ1-5
clone_size: -
v_call: TRBV6-2/TRBV6-3

cdr3_nt: TGTGCCAGCAGCTCAACAGGTGTTTTATGGACCCAGTACTTC
cdr3_aa: CASSSTGVLWTQYF
d_call: -
j_call: TRBJ2-5
clone_size: -
v_call: TRBV28

cdr3_nt: TGTGCCAGCAGCGTAGACAGCTACAATGAGCAGTTCTTC
cdr3_aa: CASSVDSYNEQFF
d_call: -
j_call: TRBJ2-1
clone_size: -
v_call: TRBV9

cdr3_nt: TGCAGCGTTGAAGCGTCACCTCAGGGCTGGTACCAAGAGACCCAGTACTTC
cdr3_aa: CSVEASPQGWYQETQYF
d_call: -
j_call: TRBJ2-5
clone_size: -
v_call: TRBV29-1

cdr3_nt: TGTGCCAGCAGCAAGGACAGGGGGCGGGGTGGGGCCAACGTCCTGACTTTC
cdr3_aa: CASSKDRGRGGANVLTF
d_call: TRBD1
j_call: TRBJ2-6
clone_size: -
v_call: TRBV7-2

cdr3_nt: TGTGCCAGCAGCCCTAACGGGGTTTGGGCCGATGAGCAGTTCTTC
cdr3_aa: CASSPNGVWADEQFF
d_call: -
j_call: TRBJ2-1
clone_size: -
v_call: TRBV6-5

cdr3_nt: TGTGCCAGCGGGTTATATTCCTACGAGCAGTACTTC
cdr3_aa: CASGLYSYEQYF
d_call: -
j_call: TRBJ2-7
clone_size: -
v_call: TRBV27

cdr3_nt: TGCAGCGTTGACGACAGAACTATTGAAGCTTTCTTT
cdr3_aa: CSVDDRTIEAFF
d_call: -
j_call: TRBJ1-1
clone_size: -
v_call: TRBV29-1

cdr3_nt: TGTGCCAGCAGCCCGAGGGGACTAGCGAAATACAATGAGCAGTTCTTC
cdr3_aa: CASSPRGLAKYNEQFF
d_call: TRBD2
j_call: TRBJ2-1
clone_size: -
v_call: TRBV14

cdr3_nt: TGCGCCAGCAGCTACCGATGGGGGGAAAATGAGCAGTTCTTC
cdr3_aa: CASSYRWGENEQFF
d_call: -
j_call: TRBJ2-1
clone_size: -
v_call: TRBV4-3

cdr3_nt: TGTGCCAGCAGCACGGGCGGGGGGGTCGATGAGCAGTTCTTC
cdr3_aa: CASSTGGGVDEQFF
d_call: TRBD2
j_call: TRBJ2-1
clone_size: -
v_call: TRBV27

cdr3_nt: TGTGCCAGCAGCCAAGACAGGCAGCAGTACTTC
cdr3_aa: CASSQDRQQYF
d_call: -
j_call: TRBJ2-7
clone_size: many
v_call: TRBV3-1

cdr3_nt: TGTGCCAGCAGTTTCCGACAGGGCATATTGGAGACCCAGTACTTC
cdr3_aa: CASSFRQGILETQYF
d_call: TRBD1
j_call: TRBJ2-5
clone_size: -
v_call: TRBV6-2/TRBV6-3

cdr3_nt: TGTGCCAGCAGTGACGACAACAATTCACCCCTCCACTTT
cdr3_aa: CASSDDNNSPLHF
d_call: -
j_call: TRBJ1-6
clone_size: -
v_call: TRBV6-1

cdr3_nt: TGTGCCAGCAGCTGGGCGGATCACACCGGGGAGCTGTTTTTT
cdr3_aa: CASSWADHTGELFF
d_call: -
j_call: TRBJ2-2
clone_size: -
v_call: TRBV7-9

cdr3_nt: TGTGCCAGCAGCCTCGCGCCGGAGCTGACCGGGGAGCTGTTTTTT
cdr3_aa: CASSLAPELTGELFF
d_call: -
j_call: TRBJ2-2
clone_size: -
v_call: TRBV7-3

cdr3_nt: TGTGCCAGCAGGTCGGACAGGGGCTCCTCCTACGAGCAGTACTTC
cdr3_aa: CASRSDRGSSYEQYF
d_call: TRBD1
j_call: TRBJ2-7
clone_size: -
v_call: TRBV12-3/TRBV12-4

cdr3_nt: TGTGCCAGCAGTTACCTAGCGGGGCCCTCTGGGGCCAACGTCCTGACTTTC
cdr3_aa: CASSYLAGPSGANVLTF
d_call: TRBD2
j_call: TRBJ2-6
clone_size: -
v_call: TRBV6-2/TRBV6-3

cdr3_nt: TGTGCCAGCAGTTATTCCGGGACACCCAGCTCCTACGAGCAGTACTTC
cdr3_aa: CASSYSGTPSSYEQYF
d_call: -
j_call: TRBJ2-7
clone_size: -
v_call: TRBV6-5

cdr3_nt: TGTGCCAGCAGCCACACCGGGACACTCCGCACCGGGGAGCTGTTTTTT
cdr3_aa: CASSHTGTLRTGELFF
d_call: -
j_call: TRBJ2-2
clone_size: -
v_call: TRBV3-1

cdr3_nt: TGCAGCGTTGAAGAGCCCAGGGGAGAAAAACTGTTTTTT
cdr3_aa: CSVEEPRGEKLFF
d_call: -
j_call: TRBJ1-4
clone_size: -
v_call: TRBV29-1

cdr3_nt: TGCAGCGTTGCCCTAGCGGGAGACAATGAGCAGTTCTTC
cdr3_aa: CSVALAGDNEQFF
d_call: TRBD2
j_call: TRBJ2-1
clone_size: -
v_call: TRBV29-1

cdr3_nt: TGCGCCAGCAGTGAGCCTAGCGGGACCTACGAGCAGTACTTC
cdr3_aa: CASSEPSGTYEQYF
d_call: TRBD2
j_call: TRBJ2-7
clone_size: -
v_call: TRBV10-2

cdr3_nt: TGTGCCAGCAGTTCCCCCCCCGGGAGCTATGGCTACACCTTC
cdr3_aa: CASSSPPGSYGYTF
d_call: -
j_call: TRBJ1-2
clone_size: -
v_call: TRBV28

cdr3_nt: TGTGCCATCAAGGCGGGGGACCAGAATGAGCAGTTCTTC
cdr3_aa: CAIKAGDQNEQFF
d_call: TRBD2
j_call: TRBJ2-1
clone_size: few
v_call: TRBV10-3

cdr3_nt: TGTGCCAGCAGCCAGTCCCACGGGGACGGCTACACCTTC
cdr3_aa: CASSQSHGDGYTF
d_call: -
j_call: TRBJ1-2
clone_size: -
v_call: TRBV14

cdr3_nt: TGTGCCAGCAGCTTCGACAGGGGGGCCTACAATGAGCAGTTCTTC
cdr3_aa: CASSFDRGAYNEQFF
d_call: TRBD1
j_call: TRBJ2-1
clone_size: few
v_call: TRBV7-3

cdr3_nt: TGCAGTGCTAGTCGGGACAGGGACGACGAGCAGTACTTC
cdr3_aa: CSASRDRDDEQYF
d_call: TRBD1
j_call: TRBJ2-7
clone_size: -
v_call: TRBV20-1

cdr3_nt: TGTGCCAGCAGAAACAGGGGACAGGAGAAGAATTCACCCCTCCACTTT
cdr3_aa: CASRNRGQEKNSPLHF
d_call: TRBD1
j_call: TRBJ1-6
clone_size: few
v_call: TRBV7-9

cdr3_nt: TGCAGTGCTATCGGGGTTTGGGGGAACACAGATACGCAGTATTTT
cdr3_aa: CSAIGVWGNTDTQYF
d_call: -
j_call: TRBJ2-3
clone_size: -
v_call: TRBV20-1

cdr3_nt: TGCAGCGTCTCAGGGAGTCACTATGGCTACACCTTC
cdr3_aa: CSVSGSHYGYTF
d_call: -
j_call: TRBJ1-2
clone_size: -
v_call: TRBV29-1

cdr3_nt: TGCGCCAGCAGCTTGGATTCGGACAGATGGTACGAAAAACTGTTTTTT
cdr3_aa: CASSLDSDRWYEKLFF
d_call: -
j_call: TRBJ1-4
clone_size: -
v_call: TRBV5-1

cdr3_nt: TGTGCCAGCAGCGTAGCGGGCGGAGAAGAGACCCAGTACTTC
cdr3_aa: CASSVAGGEETQYF
d_call: -
j_call: TRBJ2-5
clone_size: -
v_call: TRBV9

cdr3_nt: TGTGCCAGCACAAACATAGCGAACATTCAGTACTTC
cdr3_aa: CASTNIANIQYF
d_call: -
j_call: TRBJ2-4
clone_size: -
v_call: TRBV6-2/TRBV6-3

cdr3_nt: TGTGCCAGCAGTCGCGACAGGGCCGGAAACACCATATATTTT
cdr3_aa: CASSRDRAGNTIYF
d_call: TRBD1
j_call: TRBJ1-3
clone_size: -
v_call: TRBV6-1

cdr3_nt: TGTGCCATCCTGAGCTCTAGCACAGATACGCAGTATTTT
cdr3_aa: CAILSSSTDTQYF
d_call: -
j_call: TRBJ2-3
clone_size: -
v_call: TRBV10-3

cdr3_nt: TGTGCCAGCAGCTTAGCGACAGGGAACAATCAGCCCCAGCATTTT
cdr3_aa: CASSLATGNNQPQHF
d_call: TRBD1
j_call: TRBJ1-5
clone_size: -
v_call: TRBV7-2

cdr3_nt: TGTGCCAGCCTTAAGGGAAGGGCAGATACGCAGTATTTT
cdr3_aa: CASLKGRADTQYF
d_call: -
j_call: TRBJ2-3
clone_size: -
v_call: TRBV6-1

cdr3_nt: TGTGCCAGCAGTTTAGGGGGAAGGGGCAATCTGGCAGATACGCAGTATTTT
cdr3_aa: CASSLGGRGNLADTQYF
d_call: -
j_call: TRBJ2-3
clone_size: -
v_call: TRBV12-3/TRBV12-4

cdr3_nt: TGCAGTGCTAGTCGTTTGGGGGGGCTCACAGATACGCAGTATTTT
cdr3_aa: CSASRLGGLTDTQYF
d_call: -
j_call: TRBJ2-3
clone_size: -
v_call: TRBV20-1

cdr3_nt: TGCAGCGTTGGGGGCTCGCCGGGGTACGAGCAGTACTTC
cdr3_aa: CSVGGSPGYEQYF
d_call: -
j_call: TRBJ2-7
clone_size: -
v_call: TRBV29-1

cdr3_nt: TGTGCCAGCAGTGATCTCGGGGGCAAAACCTACGAGCAGTACTTC
cdr3_aa: CASSDLGGKTYEQYF
d_call: -
j_call: TRBJ2-7
clone_size: -
v_call: TRBV2